The rows below give T cell receptor beta chains drawn from one sample of a study of blood T cell repertoires in COVID-19. Method: immunoSEQ multiplex PCR; TCRdb's copy keeps in-frame clones and lacks some. The repertoire has some 60,000 clones, about 80% of them found once; the top ten carry roughly a fifth. Sequenced material: peripheral blood. These receptors originate from a man in his thirties or forties with COVID-19, enrolled during active disease. Each CDR3 is given with its conserved first and last residue. A D gene is named only where the DNA matches it firmly. Clone size is given for some rows only: seen once, a few or many times, or a class if the clone is expanded.

>.|.|TRBV29-1|TRBJ2-4
TGCAGCGTTGCCTCTCGGACAGTAACCAAAAACATTCAGTACTTC
CSVASRTVTKNIQYF
>.|.|TRBV6-2/TRBV6-3|TRBJ1-3
TGTGCCAGCAGTTACTTCCGGGACATATTATCTGGAAACACCATATATTTT
CASSYFRDILSGNTIYF
>.|.|TRBV20-1|TRBJ1-2
TGCAGTGCCCTAGACAACTATGGCTACACCTTC
CSALDNYGYTF
>.|TRBD2|TRBV27|TRBJ2-7
TGTGCCAGCAGCTATGCCGGGGGGGGAGGCTACGAGCAGTACTTC
CASSYAGGGGYEQYF
>.|.|TRBV12-1|TRBJ1-1
TGTGCCAGCAGCCCCTTATTGAGAAAACGGCAGGGGAACACTGAAGCTTTCTTT
CASSPLLRKRQGNTEAFF
>.|TRBD1|TRBV12-5|TRBJ2-3
TGTGCTAGTGGTTTGGTACTGGACAGGACAACAGATACGCAGTATTTT
CASGLVLDRTTDTQYF
>.|.|TRBV7-3|TRBJ2-5
TGTGCCAGCAGCTTAACTGCTAGCAGCCAAGAGACCCAGTACTTC
CASSLTASSQETQYF
>.|TRBD2|TRBV4-3|TRBJ2-1
TGCGCCAGCAGCCAAGGACTAGCGGGGGGGCCTGGCTACAATGAGCAGTTCTTC
CASSQGLAGGPGYNEQFF
>.|.|TRBV20-1|TRBJ1-2
TGCAGTGCTAGCCCGACTGTAAGCTACACCTTC
CSASPTVSYTF
>.|TRBD2|TRBV4-3|TRBJ2-2
TGCGCCAGCAGCCCCGATAGCGGGGGGGCCGTCGGGGAGCTGTTTTTT
CASSPDSGGAVGELFF
>.|TRBD1|TRBV28|TRBJ1-5
TGTGCCAGCAGTTTATGGGGGGGACAGGCTGGCAATCAGCCCCAGCATTTT
CASSLWGGQAGNQPQHF
>.|.|TRBV11-2|TRBJ2-3
TGTGCCAGCAGCTTACCAGGGCTCGCAGATACGCAGTATTTT
CASSLPGLADTQYF
>.|.|TRBV2|TRBJ2-2
TGTGCCAGCAGTGTGGAGCAGGGATTCAACACCGGGGAGCTGTTTTTT
CASSVEQGFNTGELFF
>.|TRBD1|TRBV11-3|TRBJ2-5
TGTGCCAGCAGGGGGACAGGCGACCTGAGTGAGACCCAGTACTTC
CASRGTGDLSETQYF
>.|.|TRBV4-2|TRBJ2-5
TGTGCCAGCAGCCAAGTAGTTCAGGGCCGAGAGACCCAGTACTTC
CASSQVVQGRETQYF
>few|TRBD2|TRBV5-4|TRBJ2-3
TGTGCCAGCAGCTTGGAAATACTAGCGGGGGGCCCTTCAGATACGCAGTATTTT
CASSLEILAGGPSDTQYF
>few|.|TRBV19|TRBJ1-1
TGTGCCAGTACCACGTATGTGTGGGGGCACACTGAAGCTTTCTTT
CASTTYVWGHTEAFF
>.|.|TRBV28|TRBJ1-1
TGTGCCAGCAGTTTAATTTGGGGGCAAGACACTGAAGCTTTCTTT
CASSLIWGQDTEAFF
>.|.|TRBV6-5|TRBJ2-2
TGTGCCAGCAGTCAGGGTTTTGGGGCTTACGGGGAGCTGTTTTTT
CASSQGFGAYGELFF
>.|.|TRBV19|TRBJ2-3
TGTGCCAGTAGAAAGACAGGAGATACGCAGTATTTT
CASRKTGDTQYF
>few|.|TRBV6-2/TRBV6-3|TRBJ1-1
TGTGCCAGCAGCCCCGGACTCAGAAGTAGGGTCACTGAAGCTTTCTTT
CASSPGLRSRVTEAFF
>.|TRBD2|TRBV11-3|TRBJ2-7
TGTGCCAGCAGCGGAAGACTAGCGGACGAGCAGTACTTC
CASSGRLADEQYF
>.|.|TRBV29-1|TRBJ1-2
TGCAGCGTAGACAGGTTATTCTATGGCTACACCTTC
CSVDRLFYGYTF
>.|.|TRBV5-1|TRBJ1-6
TGCGCCAGCAGCTTGAGCGGAGTTTCACCCCTCCACTTT
CASSLSGVSPLHF
>.|.|TRBV28|TRBJ2-1
TGTGCCAGCAGGGGGGGACCGAGCTCCTACAATGAGCAGTTCTTC
CASRGGPSSYNEQFF
>.|.|TRBV9|TRBJ1-6
TGTGCCAGCAGCAAGAGCTCCTATAATTCACCCCTCCACTTT
CASSKSSYNSPLHF
>.|.|TRBV2|TRBJ1-2
TGTGCCAGCTCGCCAAGAGACAGGAACTATGGCTACACCTTC
CASSPRDRNYGYTF
>few|TRBD2|TRBV19|TRBJ2-1
TGTGCCAGTACTAGCGGGAGTGGGGATGAGCAGTTCTTC
CASTSGSGDEQFF
>.|TRBD2|TRBV19|TRBJ2-3
TGTGCCAGTAGTGAGGGACTAGCGGGGGCCCATACGCAGTATTTT
CASSEGLAGAHTQYF
>.|.|TRBV2|TRBJ1-1
TGTGCCAGCCGGACAGCTGAAGCTTTCTTT
CASRTAEAFF
>few|TRBD1|TRBV6-6|TRBJ2-7
TGTGCCAGCAGTCGAGTTGGACAGGTTTTCGGAAGCTCCTACGAGCAGTACTTC
CASSRVGQVFGSSYEQYF
>.|TRBD2|TRBV29-1|TRBJ2-3
TGCAGCGTTTCTCCCCTAGCGGGGGGCCCCGATACGCAGTATTTT
CSVSPLAGGPDTQYF
>.|.|TRBV5-1|TRBJ2-2
TGCGCCAGCAGCTTGGCGATGGGGGGGCATAAGCCCGGGGAGCTGTTTTTT
CASSLAMGGHKPGELFF
>.|TRBD1|TRBV18|TRBJ1-2
TGTGCCAGCTCACTAACAGGGGATGGCTACACCTTC
CASSLTGDGYTF
>.|.|TRBV30|TRBJ1-2
TGTGCCTGGAGTGTACTAGGCGAGGGCGCGGGTACGAATGGCTACACCTTC
CAWSVLGEGAGTNGYTF
>.|.|TRBV3-1/TRBV3-2|TRBJ1-4
TGTGCCAGCAGCCAAGTTTGGACAGAAACAACTAATGAAAAACTGTTTTTT
CASSQVWTETTNEKLFF
>once|TRBD2|TRBV6-1|TRBJ2-3
TGTGCCAGCAGTAAAGGGACTAGCGGGGGGGCAGATACGCAGTATTTT
CASSKGTSGGADTQYF
>.|.|TRBV29-1|TRBJ1-2
TGCAGCGTTGAAACAGGGTTCTATGGCTACACCTTC
CSVETGFYGYTF
>.|TRBD2|TRBV7-3|TRBJ2-7
TGTGCCAGCAGCTTATGGTCCCCTCGGGGGCAGGCGGGAGGGCCGGGCGAGCAGTACTTC
CASSLWSPRGQAGGPGEQYF
>.|.|TRBV7-2|TRBJ2-1
TGTGCCAGCAGCTCAGGTGTTTACGACAATGAGCAGTTCTTC
CASSSGVYDNEQFF
>.|TRBD2|TRBV6-2/TRBV6-3|TRBJ2-3
TGTGCCAGCAGTTACGCTAGACCAAAGCGGGGGCCCACAGATACGCAGTATTTT
CASSYARPKRGPTDTQYF
>.|.|TRBV6-5|TRBJ1-3
TGTGCCAGCACTCGGGGGAGCCACTCTGGAAACACCATATATTTT
CASTRGSHSGNTIYF
>few|.|TRBV5-4|TRBJ2-7
TGTGCCAGCAGCTTGGCCATGGGGACAAGGGAAATAACCTACGAGCAGTACTTC
CASSLAMGTREITYEQYF
>.|.|TRBV12-3/TRBV12-4|TRBJ2-5
TGTGCCAGCAGTTTAGAGAGTGAGACCCAGTACTTC
CASSLESETQYF
>.|.|TRBV5-4|TRBJ2-5
TGTGCCAGCAGCTTTGGACAGCAAGAGACCCAGTACTTC
CASSFGQQETQYF
>.|.|TRBV7-2|TRBJ2-7
TGTGCCAGCAGCTTAGACAGGGCCTACGAGCAGTACTTC
CASSLDRAYEQYF
>.|TRBD1|TRBV4-1|TRBJ2-4
TGCGCCAGCAGCCAAGAGGTGCGGGACAGGGCCGTCTTC
CASSQEVRDRAVF
>.|TRBD2|TRBV7-2|TRBJ2-1
TGTGCCAGCAGCCCGCTAGCGGGGCTTGATGAGCAGTTCTTC
CASSPLAGLDEQFF
>.|TRBD1|TRBV24-1|TRBJ2-5
TGTGCCACCAGTGACTCTCGGACAGGGGGAATCTTAGAGACCCAGTACTTC
CATSDSRTGGILETQYF
>.|TRBD2|TRBV14|TRBJ2-7
TGTGCCAGCAGCCAGGGGTTAACTAGCGACTCCTACGAGCAGTACTTC
CASSQGLTSDSYEQYF
>.|TRBD2|TRBV3-1/TRBV3-2|TRBJ2-3
TGTGCCAGCAGCCCGCGGGGGGGCGGGGCAGATACGCAGTATTTT
CASSPRGGGADTQYF
>few|.|TRBV5-6|TRBJ2-5
TGTGCCAGCAGCCCCCGAAAGGGTAGCCCGGGGGAGACCCAGTACTTC
CASSPRKGSPGETQYF
>.|TRBD2|TRBV5-8|TRBJ2-3
TGTGCCAGCAGCGTAGCGGGGCACACAGATACGCAGTATTTT
CASSVAGHTDTQYF
>.|.|TRBV7-2|TRBJ1-5
TGTGCCAGCAGCTTAATTGGAGGGTCCCTTAGCAATCAGCCCCAGCATTTT
CASSLIGGSLSNQPQHF